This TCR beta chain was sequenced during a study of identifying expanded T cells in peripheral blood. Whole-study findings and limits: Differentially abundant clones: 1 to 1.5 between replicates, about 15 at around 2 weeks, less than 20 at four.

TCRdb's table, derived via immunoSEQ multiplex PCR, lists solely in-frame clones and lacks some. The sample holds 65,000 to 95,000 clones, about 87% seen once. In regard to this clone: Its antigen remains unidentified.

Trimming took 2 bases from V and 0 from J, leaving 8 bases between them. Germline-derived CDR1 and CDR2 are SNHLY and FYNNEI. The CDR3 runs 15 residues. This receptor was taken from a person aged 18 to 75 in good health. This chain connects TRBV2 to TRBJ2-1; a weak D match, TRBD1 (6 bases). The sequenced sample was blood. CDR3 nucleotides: TGTGCCAGCAGTGAACAGGGGAGCTCCTACAATGAGCAGTTCTTC. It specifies CASSEQGSSYNEQFF.